This T cell receptor beta chain was documented in a study of T cell changes during pregnancy in multiple sclerosis. Looked up from germline, CDR1 is SGHRS and CDR2 is YFSETQ. This CDR3 spans 19 amino acids. The ends lost 0 bases at V and 5 bases at J; junction bases unmatched: 13. The protocol was immunoSEQ multiplex PCR, while the TCRdb copy is restricted to in-frame clones and leaves out a portion. The sample lists tens of thousands of clones; 80% to 95% were seen once. Material: peripheral blood, obtained in the first trimester of pregnancy. This sequence was found in a female donor in good health, enrolled as a control in a pregnancy study. The rearrangement links TRBV5-1 to TRBJ2-5; 13 bases align to TRBD2. The CDR3 here is CASSLVRTSGSYPPETQYF. CDR3 nucleotides: TGCGCCAGCAGCTTGGTACGGACTAGCGGGAGCTACCCTCCGGAGACCCAGTACTTC.